These 27 T cell receptor beta chains were all obtained from the same sample, sequenced in a study of vaccination and CD4 T cells after COVID-19. As to treatment: approximately nine-day PBMC culture with coronavirus spike peptide pools or control peptides (ViraFEST assay). At the Johns Hopkins FTIC core, DNA taken from cultured CD4+ T cells was sequenced by way of the Oncomine TCR Beta short-read assay. TCRdb ran MiXCR on the PCR reads and lists one entry per CDR3 protein. The repertoire has under 20,000 distinct CDR3 sequences, around half of them found once; the top ten carry about 12%. No antigen is known for these receptors. What was sequenced was CD4+ T cells from blood, cultured in vitro. The origin of the receptors is a human donor who had recovered from COVID-19.

The CDR3 spells CASSSFGGGGTEAFF. The CDR3 DNA is TGTGCCAGCAGCTCCTTCGGGGGGGGAGGAACTGAAGCTTTCTTT. This sequence joins TRBV7-2 and TRBJ1-1, with TRBD1 as a possible D gene (5 bases). The CDR3 has 15 residues. Germline CDR1 and CDR2: SGHTA and FQGNSA. V was trimmed by 4 bases and J by 5 bases, leaving 17 bases between them.

J is TRBJ2-3 and V is TRBV28; D is unclear. The CDR3 spans 13 residues. V was trimmed by 5 bases and J by 2 bases, leaving 8 bases between them. CDR1 and CDR2 from the germline V gene are MDHEN and SYDVKM. Here the CDR3 reads CASSLRYTDTQYF. In nucleotides, the CDR3 is TGTGCCAGCAGTCTTAGGTACACAGATACGCAGTATTTT.

The chain carries TRBV5-1 and TRBJ1-1; 8 bases are a match to TRBD1. CDR3 length: 16 residues. The trim removed 0 bases at V and 5 bases at J, leaving 9 bases unmatched. Germline loops: CDR1 SGHRS, CDR2 YFSETQ. Written as DNA, the CDR3 is TGCGCCAGCAGCTTGGCCCCAGGGGGCTTCTCTACTGAAGCTTTCTTT. Amino acid sequence: CASSLAPGGFSTEAFF.

This clonotype was recorded once. This rearrangement joins TRBV7-2 to TRBJ2-3; D ambiguous. The CDR3 spans 16 residues. In germline, CDR1 is SGHTA, CDR2 FQGNSA. Trimming cost V 3 bases and J 1 base, with 14 bases left between them. CDR3 residues: CASSFPRARGTDTQYF. CDR3 nucleotide sequence: TGTGCCAGCAGCTTCCCCCGGGCAAGGGGCACAGATACGCAGTATTTT.

This clonotype turned up a few times. This sequence joins TRBV20-1 and TRBJ1-1; D unresolved. This CDR3 region has 13 residues. Trimming took 0 bases from V and 1 from J, leaving 6 bases between them. From germline, CDR1 is DFQATT and CDR2 SNEGSKA (reference sequence). The CDR3 here is CSARDGPNTEAFF. The CDR3 coding sequence is TGCAGTGCTAGAGATGGTCCGAACACTGAAGCTTTCTTT.

The chain carries TRBV7-2 and TRBJ2-5, with TRBD2 matching over 14 bases. CDR1 and CDR2 from the germline V gene are SGHTA and FQGNSA. The CDR3 has 16 amino acids. V was pared by 5 bases and J by 5 bases, with 7 bases of the junction left unmatched. CDR3 in DNA: TGTGCCAGCAGCCCCGGGACTAGCGGGAGTTATGAGACCCAGTACTTC. This codes for CASSPGTSGSYETQYF.

This clonotype was counted a few times. V is TRBV6-1 and J is TRBJ1-1; D is possibly TRBD1 (6 bases). The germline CDR1 and CDR2 sequences are MNHNS and SASEGT. The CDR3 extends over 14 amino acids. The ends were cut back, 5 bases at V and 5 bases at J, with 15 bases in the middle. Written as DNA, the CDR3 is TGTGCCAGCAGTACAGGGCCATTGGGAACTGAAGCTTTCTTT. This translates into CASSTGPLGTEAFF.

This clonotype was detected only a few times. This chain links TRBV7-9 with TRBJ1-5; 7 nucleotides agree with TRBD1. The CDR3 covers 13 residues. J gave up 7 bases and V 5 bases, and 5 bases lay outside the gene matches. CDR1 and CDR2 (germline): SEHNR, FQNEAQ (reference sequence). CDR3 residues: CASSQGGQQPQHF. CDR3 bases: TGTGCCAGCAGCCAAGGGGGCCAACAGCCCCAGCATTTT.

This clonotype was picked up a small number of times. This rearrangement joins TRBV11-1 to TRBJ1-1; unclear D gene. From germline, CDR1 is SGHAT and CDR2 FQDESV (reference sequence). There are 14 residues in the CDR3. Deletions cut 1 base from V and 9 bases from J, with 15 bases between. The CDR3 region has the DNA TGTGCCAGCAGCTTAGAAGGCCCCCCGAGTAAAGCTTTCTTT. Translation gives CASSLEGPPSKAFF.

The chain couples TRBV25-1 to TRBJ2-6; possible D gene TRBD1, 6 bases. V was clipped by 7 bases and J by 2 bases, with 12 bases between them. The CDR3 runs 15 residues. In germline, CDR1 is MGHDK, CDR2 SYGVNS. Here the CDR3 reads CASTVGGTGANVLTF. The CDR3 DNA reads TGTGCCAGCACTGTAGGGGGTACTGGGGCCAACGTCCTGACTTTC.

The V gene is TRBV27, the J gene TRBJ1-5; 10 bases are a match to TRBD1. The CDR3 is made up of 15 amino acids. CDR1 is MNHEY, CDR2 SMNVEV, per germline (reference sequence). The V gene end was trimmed by 6 bases and the J gene end by 4 bases; junction bases not matched to a gene: 6. CDR3 coding DNA: TGTGCCAGCAGGGCCGGGACAGGGGATAATCAGCCCCAGCATTTT. Its protein product is CASRAGTGDNQPQHF.

The chain is built from TRBV6-1 and TRBJ2-5, with 8 bases aligning to TRBD2. After removal of 8 bases from V and 5 bases from J, the junction contained 13 bases not matched to a gene. The length of the CDR3 is 15 residues. The germline gives CDR1 MNHNS, CDR2 SASEGT. The CDR3 region has the DNA TGTGCCAGCTCAGTGAATAGCGGGGATCGGGAGACCCAGTACTTC. Translating gives CASSVNSGDRETQYF.

This sequence joins TRBV7-2 and TRBJ1-5, with D uncertain. The V and J ends lost 1 base and 7 bases respectively, with 5 bases between them. Germline V lookup: CDR1 SGHTA, CDR2 FQGNSA. The CDR3 is 12 amino acids. The CDR3 is CASSLVGQPQHF. CDR3 DNA sequence: TGTGCCAGCAGCTTAGTGGGGCAGCCCCAGCATTTT. Supplemented by reference TRBV7-2 and TRBJ1-5, the full variable domain reads GAGVSQSPSNKVTEKGKDVELRCDPISGHTALYWYRQSLGQGLEFLIYFQGNSAPDKSGLPSDRFSAERTGGSVSTLTIQRTQQEDSAVYLCASSLVGQPQHFGDGTRLSIL.

The genes are TRBV7-6 and TRBJ2-1, with TRBD1 matching 10 bases. Germline V gives CDR1 SGHVS, CDR2 FNYEAQ. With V trimmed by 6 bases and J by 0 bases, 5 bases remained unmatched. The length of the CDR3 is 16 residues. The CDR3 bases are TGTGCCAGCAGGCCATGGACAGGGGGCTCCTACAATGAGCAGTTCTTC. Its translation is CASRPWTGGSYNEQFF.

There are a few counts of this clonotype. This chain uses TRBV6-1 with TRBJ1-1; D unresolved. Trimming left V 7 bases short and J 1 base short, with 13 bases between. Germline lookup yields CDR1 MNHNS and CDR2 SASEGT. This CDR3 is 14 amino acids long. CDR3 loop: CASTSGPRNTEAFF. DNA of the CDR3: TGTGCCAGCACCTCCGGGCCCAGGAACACTGAAGCTTTCTTT.

The genes are TRBV7-8 and TRBJ2-7, with D possibly matching TRBD2 (6 bases). The germline V gene has CDR1 SGHVS and CDR2 FQNEAQ. CDR3 length: 15 amino acids. Trimming took off 1 base at V and 3 bases at J, with 13 bases between the two ends. DNA for the CDR3: TGTGCCAGCAGCTTAGAAGGGGCGGGGAGCTACGAGCAGTACTTC. Protein sequence: CASSLEGAGSYEQYF.

The chain couples TRBV6-1 to TRBJ1-1; a possible D gene is TRBD1 (6 bases). The CDR3 is 14 amino acids. Trimming left V 6 bases short and J 6 bases short, with 17 bases between. Germline V gene data show CDR1 as MNHNS and CDR2 as SASEGT. The CDR3, as DNA: TGTGCCAGCAGGACCCCAGGGGTGCTTTCTGAAGCTTTCTTT. Its protein product is CASRTPGVLSEAFF.

This sequence joins TRBV29-1 and TRBJ1-2; TRBD1 might be the D (6 bases). Germline V CDR1 and CDR2: SQVTM, ANQGSEA. The germline V and J ends were trimmed by 3 bases and 8 bases, with 16 bases remaining between them. The CDR3 covers 13 residues. The CDR3, as DNA: TGCAGCGTTGAGGGGGCAGGGGCAGGGGGCTACACCTTC. Amino acid sequence: CSVEGAGAGGYTF.

The CDR3 is CASSQDEDQPQHF. The DNA for the CDR3 is TGCGCCAGCAGCCAAGATGAGGATCAGCCCCAGCATTTT. The chain recombines TRBV4-3 with TRBJ1-5; D remains unclear. The CDR3 totals 13 residues. V lost 0 bases and J 5 bases, leaving 5 bases between the germline ends. Germline V CDR1 and CDR2: LGHNA, YSLEER.

J is TRBJ1-2 and V is TRBV19, with D maybe TRBD1 (6 bases). This CDR3 spans 14 amino acids. Per the germline V gene, CDR1 is LNHDA and CDR2 is SQIVND (reference sequence). The V end lost 9 bases, the J end lost 0 bases, and 14 bases lay between the germline ends. CDR3 sequence reads: CASTWGQTNYGYTF. CDR3 coding DNA: TGTGCCAGCACCTGGGGGCAGACTAACTATGGCTACACCTTC.

As regards this clonotype: It is unclear where the CDR3 begins or ends on the DNA, so no DNA is shown, and the CDR3 is as TCRdb lists it. This chain's CDR3 is CASSLVGSSGANVLTFGAGETQYF. The chain couples TRBV11-3 to TRBJ2-5; no check of the table's D call, TRBD1, against the DNA was made. The germline CDR1 and CDR2 sequences are SGHNT and YENEEA. Both ends counted, the CDR3 spans 24 residues.

This clonotype was recorded a few times. The V gene is TRBV30, the J gene TRBJ1-6, with a possible D match to TRBD1 (5 bases). CDR3 size: 14 residues. V lost 0 bases to trimming and J lost 8 bases, with 11 bases between them. Germline V lookup: CDR1 GTSNPN, CDR2 SVGIG (reference sequence). The CDR3 protein is CAWSVRGEDSPLHF. CDR3 coding DNA: TGTGCCTGGAGTGTACGGGGGGAGGATTCACCCCTCCACTTT.

In this sample, this clonotype turned up a few times. The V call is TRBV19, the J call TRBJ1-5; no firm D call. CDR1 and CDR2 (germline): LNHDA, SQIVND (reference sequence). This CDR3 has 13 amino acids. Trimming left V 8 bases short and J 6 bases short, with 14 bases between. CDR3 coding DNA: TGTGCCAGTCAATCAGTATCGGGTCAGCCCCAGCATTTT. This gives the protein CASQSVSGQPQHF.

This clonotype was recorded only once. The chain has TRBV5-4 and TRBJ1-6; D not resolved. Germline-derived CDR1 and CDR2 are SGHNT and YYREEE (reference sequence). The V end lost 4 bases, the J end lost 3 bases, and 17 bases lay between the germline ends. This CDR3 has 17 amino acids. CDR3 sequence: CASSLRPGSGYNSPLHF. The CDR3 DNA reads as TGTGCCAGCAGCCTACGCCCCGGATCCGGCTATAATTCACCCCTCCACTTT. The variable domain in full, with the rest retrieved from reference TRBV5-4 and TRBJ1-6, is ETGVTQSPTHLIKTRGQQVTLRCSSQSGHNTVSWYQQALGQGPQFIFQYYREEENGRGNFPPRFSGLQFPNYSSELNVNALELDDSALYLCASSLRPGSGYNSPLHFGNGTRLTVT.

There are a few counts of this clonotype. The chain links TRBV25-1 to TRBJ1-6, with 7 bases lining up with TRBD1. V lost 3 bases and J lost 10; bases outside the gene matches: 6. CDR3 length equals 14 residues. Germline CDR1 and CDR2: MGHDK and SYGVNS. The CDR3 sequence: CASSDVGGESPLHF. Written as DNA, the CDR3 is TGTGCCAGCAGTGATGTAGGGGGCGAGTCACCCCTCCACTTT.

This chain uses TRBV19 with TRBJ1-1; TRBD1 is a possible D gene (6 bases). Germline-derived CDR1 and CDR2 are LNHDA and SQIVND (reference sequence). The CDR3 covers 13 residues. V lost 5 bases and J 4 bases, leaving 11 bases between the germline ends. CDR3 residues: CASSRTAATEAFF. CDR3 bases: TGTGCCAGTAGTCGGACAGCCGCCACTGAAGCTTTCTTT.

This clonotype was counted a single time. V gene TRBV10-3 combines with J gene TRBJ2-2; D may match TRBD1 or TRBD2 (5 bases each). CDR3 length: 15 amino acids. Germline CDR1 is ENHRY and CDR2 is SYGVKD. V was clipped by 5 bases and J by 2 bases, with 12 bases between them. The CDR3 region is CAISPGTFNTGELFF. As DNA, the CDR3 is TGTGCCATCAGTCCCGGGACCTTTAACACCGGGGAGCTGTTTTTT.